These 9 T cell receptor beta chains were all obtained from the same sample, sequenced in a study of cytomegalovirus exposure and HLA in healthy donors. The assay was immunoSEQ multiplex PCR, and TCRdb's table has in-frame clones only and misses some. There are about 140,000 clones in the sample; around 85% occur only once, and roughly 3% lies in the top ten. Sequenced material: PBMCs. These receptors were obtained from a man aged 18 to 29 in good health and CMV-seronegative.

CDR3 nucleotides: TGTGCCAGCAGCGGCAGCCATCCCTTGGGGGCGTCCTACAATGAGCAGTTCTTC. Amino acids: CASSGSHPLGASYNEQFF. The chain links TRBV9 to TRBJ2-1, with a possible D match to TRBD1 (6 bases). Germline loops: CDR1 SGDLS, CDR2 YYNGEE. The CDR3 consists of 18 residues. Trimming took off 3 bases at V and 1 base at J, with 20 bases between the two ends. The full variable domain, in which reference TRBV9 and TRBJ2-1 provide the parts outside the CDR3, is DSGVTQTPKHLITATGQRVTLRCSPRSGDLSVYWYQQSLDQGLQFLIQYYNGEERAKGNILERFSAQQFPDLHSELNLSSLELGDSALYFCASSGSHPLGASYNEQFFGPGTRLTVL.

The rearrangement uses TRBV6-1 and TRBJ2-7; 8 positions match TRBD1. After removal of 1 base from V and 6 bases from J, the junction contained 14 bases not matched to a gene. CDR3 length: 17 amino acids. Germline CDR1 reads MNHNS; CDR2 reads SASEGT. The CDR3 is CASSEEARVKDRAEQYF. DNA of the CDR3: TGTGCCAGCAGTGAAGAGGCACGGGTAAAGGACAGGGCCGAGCAGTACTTC.

CDR3 in DNA: TGTGCCAGTAGTATGGAACGGGCCTACGAGCAGTACTTC. It is translated as CASSMERAYEQYF. This rearrangement joins TRBV19 to TRBJ2-7; no firm D call. The CDR3 loop spans 13 amino acids. Per germline, CDR1 LNHDA and CDR2 SQIVND (reference sequence). Between the trimmed V and J ends, which lost 3 bases and 2 bases, there was a span of 8 bases. The full variable domain, in which reference TRBV19 and TRBJ2-7 provide the parts outside the CDR3, is DGGITQSPKYLFRKEGQNVTLSCEQNLNHDAMYWYRQDPGQGLRLIYYSQIVNDFQKGDIAEGYSVSREKKESFPLTVTSAQKNPTAFYLCASSMERAYEQYFGPGTRLTVT.

The chain uses TRBV5-6 and TRBJ2-7; D possibly corresponds to TRBD2 (5 bases). The CDR3 has 16 residues. Per germline, CDR1 SGHDT and CDR2 YYEEEE. V dropped 2 bases and J dropped 0 bases, with 15 bases sitting between them. DNA of the CDR3: TGTGCCAGCAGCTTTGATACGGGGTCAGTCTCCTACGAGCAGTACTTC. It specifies CASSFDTGSVSYEQYF.

The gene calls are TRBV11-2 and TRBJ2-3; unclear D gene. CDR3 length: 10 residues. Trimming took 6 bases from V and 5 from J, leaving 3 bases between them. Germline-derived CDR1 and CDR2 are SGHAT and FQNNGV. The CDR3, as DNA: TGTGCCAGCAGACTAGATACGCAGTATTTT. This translates into CASRLDTQYF.

V gene TRBV4-2 combines with J gene TRBJ2-1, with TRBD2 matching 7 bases. With V trimmed by 5 bases and J by 8 bases, 3 bases remained unmatched. CDR1 and CDR2 from the germline V gene are LGHNA and YNFKEQ. This CDR3 has 12 residues. CDR3: CASSYLADEQFF. The CDR3 bases are TGTGCCAGCAGCTACCTAGCGGATGAGCAGTTCTTC.

The chain recombines TRBV6-5 with TRBJ1-5; D not certain. With 8 bases removed from V and 0 bases from J, the gap between germline ends came to 11 bases. The CDR3 runs 14 residues. Germline CDR1 and CDR2: MNHEY and SVGAGI. CDR3 sequence reads: CASGKEYSNQPQHF. CDR3 bases: TGTGCCAGCGGTAAGGAGTATAGCAATCAGCCCCAGCATTTT.

The V call is TRBV27, the J call TRBJ2-2, with TRBD2 as a possible D gene (6 bases). CDR3 length: 13 residues. Trimming took 5 bases from V and 7 from J, leaving 11 bases between them. CDR1 and CDR2 from the germline V gene are MNHEY and SMNVEV (reference sequence). Here the CDR3 DNA reads TGTGCCAGCAGTCCCTCGGGACTCGGGGAGCTGTTTTTT. Translated: CASSPSGLGELFF.

The chain links TRBV7-6 to TRBJ2-7; 11 nucleotides line up with TRBD2. Trimming removed 4 bases from V and 3 bases from J; junction bases left unmatched: 2. The length of the CDR3 is 14 residues. CDR1 and CDR2 (germline): SGHVS, FNYEAQ. In DNA form, the CDR3 reads TGTGCCAGCAGCTCTCTAGCGGGGGGCTACGAGCAGTACTTC. Encoded protein: CASSSLAGGYEQYF.